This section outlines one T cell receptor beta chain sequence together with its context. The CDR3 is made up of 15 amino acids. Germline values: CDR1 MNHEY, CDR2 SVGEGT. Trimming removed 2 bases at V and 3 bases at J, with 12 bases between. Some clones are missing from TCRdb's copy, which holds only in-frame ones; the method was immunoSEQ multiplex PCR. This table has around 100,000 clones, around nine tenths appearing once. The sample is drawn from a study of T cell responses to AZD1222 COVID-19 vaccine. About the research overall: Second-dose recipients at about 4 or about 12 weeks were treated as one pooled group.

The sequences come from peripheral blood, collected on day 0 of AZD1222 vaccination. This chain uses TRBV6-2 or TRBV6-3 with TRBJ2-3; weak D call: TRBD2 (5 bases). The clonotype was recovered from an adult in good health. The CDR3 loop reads CASSYLGPGTDTQYF. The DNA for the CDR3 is TGTGCCAGCAGTTACCTCGGACCGGGGACAGATACGCAGTATTTT.